This paragraph reports one T cell receptor beta chain. The target antigen is unknown. Germline V CDR1 and CDR2: MNHEY, SMNVEV (reference sequence). Trimming pared 1 base from V and 8 bases from J, leaving 14 bases between. The CDR3 has 14 amino acids. Libraries were prepared by immunoSEQ multiplex PCR; TCRdb keeps only in-frame clonotypes and omits some of them. The sample lists approximately 150,000 clones, more than 90% occurring once. The data belong to a study of T cell responses to AZD1222 COVID-19 vaccine. Study-level information: Investigators merged groups given second doses at roughly 4 or roughly 12 weeks. Overall study results and limits: Repertoires in all cases were sampled only once the peak T cell response had passed.

This chain joins TRBV27 and TRBJ1-1; D not resolved. Source: peripheral blood, taken on day 0 of AZD1222 vaccination. This receptor was obtained from an adult in good health. CDR3 nucleotides: TGTGCCAGCAGTTTATTGGCAAGGGTCCACGAAGCTTTCTTT. Residues: CASSLLARVHEAFF.